What follows are 29 T cell receptor beta chains derived from one specimen sequenced in a study of cytomegalovirus exposure and HLA in healthy donors. The study ran its PCR with 60 Vbeta and 13 Jbeta primers. Assay used: immunoSEQ multiplex PCR; TCRdb lists only in-frame clones, some missing. The data hold under 200,000 clones, with roughly 68% observed a single time. The sequenced material came from PBMCs. The receptors here all came from a woman younger than 45 in good health and CMV-seronegative.

V is TRBV19 and J is TRBJ2-1; the D gene is possibly TRBD1 (5 bases). The V and J ends lost 4 bases and 8 bases respectively, with 12 bases between them. The CDR3 contains 13 residues. CDR1 is LNHDA, CDR2 SQIVND, per germline (reference sequence). CDR3 in amino acids: CASSTAGWDEQFF. The CDR3 bases are TGTGCCAGTAGTACGGCAGGGTGGGATGAGCAGTTCTTC.

This rearrangement joins TRBV19 to TRBJ2-5; 8 nucleotides match TRBD1. The J call may be mistaken, given a closer DNA end match to TRBJ2-7. The CDR3 totals 20 residues. The V gene's germline CDR1 is LNHDA and CDR2 SQIVND (reference sequence). CDR3 sequence (DNA): TGTGCCAGTAGTATCTATCTGGACAGGGTAGCCTATAGGAGCTCCTACGAGCAGTACTTC. Its translation: CASSIYLDRVAYRSSYEQYF.

The rearrangement links TRBV6-5 to TRBJ2-7; D uncertain. Trimming cost V 2 bases and J 3 bases, with 2 bases left between them. The CDR3 runs 11 residues. CDR1 is MNHEY and CDR2 is SVGAGI in the germline V gene. CDR3 in amino acids: CASSYLYEQYF. In DNA, the CDR3 is TGTGCCAGCAGTTACCTCTACGAGCAGTACTTC.

V gene TRBV7-6 combines with J gene TRBJ2-3; D remains unclear. The CDR3 has 14 residues. Germline V gene sequence: CDR1 SGHVS, CDR2 FNYEAQ. The V and J ends lost 2 bases and 2 bases respectively, with 8 bases between them. Here the CDR3 reads CASSLHRSTDTQYF. The CDR3 DNA follows: TGTGCCAGCAGCTTACACAGATCCACAGATACGCAGTATTTT.

The chain employs TRBV15 and TRBJ2-2, with 9 bases that match TRBD1. In germline, CDR1 is LNHNV, CDR2 YYDKDF (reference sequence). The J segment lost 7 bases and the V segment lost 1 base, leaving 4 bases of the junction unmatched. The CDR3 has 15 amino acids. CDR3 in amino acids: CATSRGDREVGELFF. CDR3 coding DNA: TGTGCCACCAGCAGAGGGGACAGGGAGGTCGGGGAGCTGTTTTTT.

This clone was recorded only once. The V call is TRBV7-8, the J call TRBJ1-5; the D gene is possibly TRBD1 (6 bases). This CDR3 has 15 residues. Trimming cost V 4 bases and J 5 bases, with 15 bases left between them. The germline gives CDR1 SGHVS, CDR2 FQNEAQ. The CDR3 here is CASSSQQGWDQPQHF. In DNA form, the CDR3 reads TGTGCCAGCAGCTCACAACAGGGTTGGGATCAGCCCCAGCATTTT.

This clone occurred a few times. V usage is TRBV11-2 and J usage is TRBJ2-3; 7 bases are shared with TRBD2. Trimming at V came to 1 base and at J to 6 bases, leaving 10 bases not matched to a gene. The V gene's germline CDR1 is SGHAT and CDR2 FQNNGV. The CDR3 extends over 16 amino acids. Here the CDR3 reads CASSLGISGEFDTQYF. CDR3 DNA sequence: TGTGCCAGCAGCTTAGGGATAAGCGGGGAATTCGATACGCAGTATTTT.

The genes are TRBV7-9 and TRBJ2-1; 10 bases line up with TRBD1. V was clipped by 3 bases and J by 6 bases; unmatched bases: 2. Germline loops: CDR1 SEHNR, CDR2 FQNEAQ (reference sequence). The CDR3 is 14 amino acids. Written as DNA, the CDR3 is TGTGCCAGCAGCTTTGGGGACAGGGGCAATGAGCAGTTCTTC. Translating it yields CASSFGDRGNEQFF. The full variable domain, with the rest looked up from reference TRBV7-9 and TRBJ2-1, is DTGVSQNPRHKITKRGQNVTFRCDPISEHNRLYWYRQTLGQGPEFLTYFQNEAQLEKSRLLSDRFSAERPKGSFSTLEIQRTEQGDSAMYLCASSFGDRGNEQFFGPGTRLTVL.

This clone was observed a handful of times. This rearrangement joins TRBV10-3 to TRBJ1-1, with TRBD1 matching 7 bases. Germline CDR1 is ENHRY and CDR2 is SYGVKD. The CDR3 length is 13 residues. V dropped 6 bases and J dropped 4; count of bases not matched to a gene: 5. The CDR3 here is CAIRPQGFTEAFF. CDR3 bases: TGTGCCATCAGGCCACAGGGGTTCACTGAAGCTTTCTTT.

The CDR3 sequence: CASSTTINQPQHF. Written as DNA, the CDR3 is TGTGCCAGTAGTACGACAATCAATCAGCCCCAGCATTTT. The V call is TRBV19, the J call TRBJ1-5; no definite D call. Between the trimmed V and J ends, which lost 4 bases and 3 bases, there was a span of 7 bases. Germline V gives CDR1 LNHDA, CDR2 SQIVND (reference sequence). The CDR3 is 13 amino acids.

The chain is built from TRBV27 and TRBJ2-7; 15 nucleotides align to TRBD2. The V gene end was trimmed by 5 bases and the J gene end by 3 bases; junction bases not matched to a gene: 11. The CDR3 is made up of 18 amino acids. Germline V lookup: CDR1 MNHEY, CDR2 SMNVEV (reference sequence). In nucleotides, the CDR3 is TGTGCCAGCAGTCCGAGACGGACTAGCGGGAGGGCCCTCTACGAGCAGTACTTC. This codes for CASSPRRTSGRALYEQYF.

This rearrangement joins TRBV18 to TRBJ2-2, with D maybe TRBD2 (5 bases). The CDR3 runs 16 residues. V lost 3 bases, J lost 0 bases, and 11 bases lay in between. The germline V gene encodes CDR1 KGHSH and CDR2 LQKENI. The DNA of the CDR3 is TGTGCCAGCTCACCGCAGAGGGTCACGAACACCGGGGAGCTGTTTTTT. Translated, it gives CASSPQRVTNTGELFF.

The V call is TRBV19, the J call TRBJ2-6; 7 bases agree with TRBD1. The CDR3 is made up of 17 amino acids. CDR1 is LNHDA and CDR2 is SQIVND in the germline V gene (reference sequence). V shed 3 bases and J 2 bases; nucleotides not matched to a gene: 7. CDR3 sequence (DNA): TGTGCCAGTAGTATCGGGCAGGGGACAGCTGGGGCCAACGTCCTGACTTTC. Translated, it gives CASSIGQGTAGANVLTF. Combining the CDR3 with reference TRBV19 and TRBJ2-6 gives the whole variable domain DGGITQSPKYLFRKEGQNVTLSCEQNLNHDAMYWYRQDPGQGLRLIYYSQIVNDFQKGDIAEGYSVSREKKESFPLTVTSAQKNPTAFYLCASSIGQGTAGANVLTFGAGSRLTVL.

CDR3 sequence (DNA): TGTGCCGTTAAAGGGAGGAGAAATGACAACTATGGCTACACCTTC. It yields the protein CAVKGRRNDNYGYTF. The rearrangement links TRBV6-5 to TRBJ1-2; no definite D call. Looked up from germline, CDR1 is MNHEY and CDR2 is SVGAGI. This CDR3 has 15 amino acids. V was pared by 11 bases and J by 2 bases, with 21 bases between.

The chain employs TRBV5-1 and TRBJ1-1; 8 nucleotides match TRBD1. Per the germline V gene, CDR1 is SGHRS and CDR2 is YFSETQ. The CDR3 extends over 14 amino acids. With V trimmed by 4 bases and J by 3 bases, 5 bases remained unmatched. The CDR3 here is CASSGQGGYTEAFF. The CDR3 DNA reads TGCGCCAGCAGCGGACAGGGTGGTTACACTGAAGCTTTCTTT.

The gene calls are TRBV6-6 and TRBJ2-7; D perhaps matches TRBD1 (5 bases). This CDR3 comprises 14 residues. V was clipped by 0 bases and J by 4 bases, with 10 bases between them. CDR1 and CDR2 from the germline V gene are MNHNY and SVGAGI (reference sequence). CDR3 in DNA: TGTGCCAGCAGTTACTCAGGGGCGCAGTACGAGCAGTACTTC. Protein product: CASSYSGAQYEQYF.

This clone was seen only once. The V call is TRBV11-3, the J call TRBJ2-2; 12 nucleotides align to TRBD2. Per germline, CDR1 SGHNT and CDR2 YENEEA. This CDR3 is 16 amino acids long. The V gene end was trimmed by 3 bases and the J gene end by 7 bases; junction bases not matched to a gene: 6. For the CDR3, the DNA is TGTGCCAGCAGCTTTACCGGGACTAGCGGGTTCGGGGAGCTGTTTTTT. Amino acid sequence: CASSFTGTSGFGELFF.

The chain joins TRBV2 to TRBJ2-3, with 7 bases matching TRBD2. Germline CDR1 is SNHLY and CDR2 is FYNNEI. Trimming took 6 bases from V and 6 from J; bases not matched to a gene: 12. The CDR3 has 15 residues. The CDR3 region is CASRGGPLGWDTQYF. Here the CDR3 DNA reads TGTGCCAGCAGGGGAGGGCCACTAGGTTGGGATACGCAGTATTTT.

This sequence joins TRBV19 and TRBJ2-5, with 8 nucleotides matching TRBD2. The CDR3 is 18 residues long. CDR1 LNHDA and CDR2 SQIVND come from the germline V gene (reference sequence). After removal of 5 bases from V and 5 bases from J, the junction contained 19 bases not matched to a gene. CDR3 nucleotide sequence: TGTGCCAGTAGTCTAACCGGGACTAGGGATTCCTCTTGGGAGACCCAGTACTTC. Translating it yields CASSLTGTRDSSWETQYF. The entire variable domain, with the rest obtained from reference TRBV19 and TRBJ2-5, is as follows: DGGITQSPKYLFRKEGQNVTLSCEQNLNHDAMYWYRQDPGQGLRLIYYSQIVNDFQKGDIAEGYSVSREKKESFPLTVTSAQKNPTAFYLCASSLTGTRDSSWETQYFGPGTRLLVL.

The chain uses TRBV7-2 and TRBJ2-7, with D uncertain. The V gene lost 2 bases and the J gene lost 4 bases, with 15 bases spanning the gap. CDR1 and CDR2 from the germline V gene are SGHTA and FQGNSA. The CDR3 contains 15 residues. CDR3 amino acids: CASSLTGTTEYEQYF. The CDR3 nucleotides are TGTGCCAGCAGCTTAACGGGTACCACGGAATACGAGCAGTACTTC. Using reference TRBV7-2 and TRBJ2-7 for the parts outside the CDR3, the full variable domain is GAGVSQSPSNKVTEKGKDVELRCDPISGHTALYWYRQSLGQGLEFLIYFQGNSAPDKSGLPSDRFSAERTGGSVSTLTIQRTQQEDSAVYLCASSLTGTTEYEQYFGPGTRLTVT.

The chain recombines TRBV29-1 with TRBJ2-7, with 7 bases lining up with TRBD1. CDR1 is SQVTM, CDR2 ANQGSEA, per germline. Trimming removed 6 bases from V and 5 bases from J; junction bases left unmatched: 4. This CDR3 has 11 amino acids. CDR3 sequence: CSVQGTNEQYF. CDR3 sequence (DNA): TGCAGCGTACAGGGGACCAACGAGCAGTACTTC.

There are a few counts of this clone. The rearrangement joins TRBV20-1 to TRBJ1-4; the D is unclear. CDR1 DFQATT and CDR2 SNEGSKA come from the germline V gene (reference sequence). This CDR3 has 11 amino acids. V was clipped by 6 bases and J by 7 bases, with 9 bases between them. In DNA, the CDR3 is TGCAGTGCGCTGACTGGTGAAAAACTGTTTTTT. Translation: CSALTGEKLFF.

This chain connects TRBV15 to TRBJ2-7; tentative D call: TRBD2 (5 bases). This CDR3 is 14 amino acids long. Trimming stripped 4 bases from V and 2 bases from J, with 12 bases between. The germline gives CDR1 LNHNV, CDR2 YYDKDF (reference sequence). This chain's CDR3 is CATSTRTGTYEQYF. The CDR3 DNA reads TGTGCCACCAGCACCCGGACGGGAACCTACGAGCAGTACTTC.

Only a few counts were recorded for this clone. The chain recombines TRBV5-1 with TRBJ1-1; D possibly corresponds to TRBD1 (6 bases). V was cut by 4 bases and J by 1 base, with 17 bases left in between. The length of the CDR3 is 16 residues. The germline CDR1 and CDR2 sequences are SGHRS and YFSETQ. This chain's CDR3 is CASSPPQGRPNTEAFF. In DNA form, the CDR3 reads TGCGCCAGCAGCCCTCCACAGGGAAGACCGAACACTGAAGCTTTCTTT.

The rearrangement uses TRBV19 and TRBJ2-2; D is unclear. Trimming left V 0 bases short and J 7 bases short, with 9 bases between. In germline, CDR1 is LNHDA, CDR2 SQIVND (reference sequence). The CDR3 is 14 amino acids. The CDR3 loop reads CASSIDSVNGELFF. The CDR3 DNA follows: TGTGCCAGTAGTATAGACAGCGTGAACGGGGAGCTGTTTTTT.

The rearrangement joins TRBV5-1 to TRBJ2-7; D possibly corresponds to TRBD1 (5 bases). Germline V gives CDR1 SGHRS, CDR2 YFSETQ. Trimming stripped 2 bases from V and 4 bases from J, with 10 bases between. The CDR3 consists of 13 residues. The CDR3 region is CASSLTGTYEQYF. Here the CDR3 DNA reads TGCGCCAGCAGCTTAACAGGAACGTACGAGCAGTACTTC.

J is TRBJ2-2 and V is TRBV7-6; D might be TRBD2 (5 bases). Trimming pared 5 bases from V and 9 bases from J, leaving 10 bases between. The CDR3 totals 12 residues. Germline values: CDR1 SGHVS, CDR2 FNYEAQ. The CDR3 DNA follows: TGTGCCAGCAGCCCCCGGGGTTGGGAGCTGTTTTTT. Its protein product is CASSPRGWELFF.

V usage is TRBV7-3 and J usage is TRBJ2-2; 16 nucleotides match TRBD2. CDR1 is SGHTA and CDR2 is FQGTGA in the germline V gene. V gave up 2 bases and J gave up 6 bases; unmatched junction bases: 0. CDR3 length: 16 residues. The CDR3 DNA follows: TGTGCCAGCAGCTTAGGGACTAGCGGGAGGGCCGGGGAGCTGTTTTTT. Translation gives CASSLGTSGRAGELFF.

The chain recombines TRBV6-1 with TRBJ2-7; D might be TRBD1 (6 bases). The CDR3 is 13 residues long. CDR1 and CDR2 from the germline V gene are MNHNS and SASEGT. Trimming left V 8 bases short and J 5 bases short, with 16 bases between. In DNA, the CDR3 is TGTGCCAGCTTCGAGGGACACGCGGACGAGCAGTACTTC. Protein product: CASFEGHADEQYF.